The 9 T cell receptor beta chains given below trace back to one sample, sequenced in a study of regulatory T cells in long-lasting Graves disease. CDR3-region Arm-PCR and iRepertoire HTBI primers produced the TCR beta libraries. MiXCR was run by TCRdb on the multiplex PCR reads, yielding one entry per CDR3 protein. The repertoire holds about 460,000 distinct CDR3 sequences, with about 22% as singletons. Specified time point: persistent/refractory GD, antithyroid drugs over 5 years with positive TRAb. Following extraction of RNA from PBMCs, that RNA was used to make the TCR library. The input for sequencing was peripheral blood mononuclear cells (PBMCs), taken when the disease was refractory, from a patient treated with antithyroid drugs. These receptor sequences come from a female donor with Graves disease.

This rearrangement joins TRBV6-1 to TRBJ1-2; perhaps TRBD1 as D (5 bases). The ends were cut back, 6 bases at V and 2 bases at J, with 16 bases in the middle. CDR3 length: 15 amino acids. CDR1 and CDR2 from the germline V gene are MNHNS and SASEGT. The CDR3 DNA reads as TGTGCCAGCAGCCCTCCCAGGGACTTGAACTATGGCTACACCTTC. Its protein product is CASSPPRDLNYGYTF.

In its sample, this clonotype was seen a few times. The chain recombines TRBV7-6 with TRBJ1-2; 9 positions match TRBD1. The junction had 6 bases not matched to a gene; V was cut back by 4 bases and J by 6 bases. CDR3 length equals 14 residues. CDR1 and CDR2 (germline): SGHVS, FNYEAQ. DNA of the CDR3: TGTGCCAGCAGCTCAGGACAGGGGACGAATGGCTACACCTTC. It encodes CASSSGQGTNGYTF.

The table lists this clonotype with a few counts. V usage is TRBV4-1 and J usage is TRBJ2-7; D is unclear. CDR3 size: 13 residues. The germline CDR1 and CDR2 sequences are MGHRA and YSYEKL. Trimming shortened V by 4 bases and J by 2 bases, and 9 bases separated the two germline ends. The chain's CDR3 is CASSRPNAYEQYF. Here the CDR3 DNA reads TGCGCCAGCAGCCGACCGAACGCCTACGAGCAGTACTTC.

This chain connects TRBV6-2 or TRBV6-3 to TRBJ2-1, with 10 nucleotides matching TRBD2. The CDR3 contains 15 residues. Losses at the gene ends were 5 bases for V and 9 bases for J; bases not matched to a gene: 10. CDR1 MNHEY and CDR2 SVGEGT come from the germline V gene. The CDR3 bases are TGTGCCAGCAGTGAAACAGCGGGGGGGCCAAGTGAGCAGTTCTTC. Protein product: CASSETAGGPSEQFF.

This clonotype showed up many times. V and J are TRBV28 and TRBJ2-2; D uncertain. The CDR3 extends over 13 amino acids. Germline-derived CDR1 and CDR2 are MDHEN and SYDVKM. Trimming removed 7 bases from V and 1 base from J, with 7 bases in between. The CDR3 here is CASMNRNTGELFF. Written as DNA, the CDR3 is TGTGCCAGCATGAACAGGAACACCGGGGAGCTGTTTTTT. Drawing the rest from reference TRBV28 and TRBJ2-2, the complete variable domain is DVKVTQSSRYLVKRTGEKVFLECVQDMDHENMFWYRQDPGLGLRLIYFSYDVKMKEKGDIPEGYSVSREKKERFSLILESASTNQTSMYLCASMNRNTGELFFGEGSRLTVL.

This clonotype was seen more than once but under ten times. The chain couples TRBV7-8 to TRBJ1-1; D unresolved. The ends were cut back, 2 bases at V and 0 bases at J, with 10 bases in the middle. Germline V lookup: CDR1 SGHVS, CDR2 FQNEAQ. The CDR3 is 15 amino acids. The CDR3, as DNA: TGTGCCAGCAGCTTAAATGTACATTTGAACACTGAAGCTTTCTTT. Translating it yields CASSLNVHLNTEAFF.

This clonotype was recorded at least ten times. This sequence joins TRBV20-1 and TRBJ2-2; TRBD2 is a possible D gene (5 bases). Germline lookup yields CDR1 DFQATT and CDR2 SNEGSKA (reference sequence). V lost 5 bases and J lost 6, with 16 bases in between. This CDR3 region has 14 residues. CDR3 sequence: CSAPRPGWAGELFF. The CDR3, as DNA: TGCAGTGCTCCGAGACCGGGATGGGCCGGGGAGCTGTTTTTT.

Details on this clonotype: One end of the junction varies from germline; a read error may be responsible. This chain uses TRBV7-3 with TRBJ1-1, with D possibly TRBD1 on 6 matching bases. This CDR3 comprises 16 residues. From germline, CDR1 is SGHTA and CDR2 FQGTGA. CDR3 nucleotides: TGCGCCAGCAGCCAAGACGGACAGACCATGAACACTGAAGCTTTCTTT. Translating gives CASSQDGQTMNTEAFF.

This clonotype was picked up many times. This chain joins TRBV20-1 and TRBJ2-7; 9 positions match TRBD1. CDR1 and CDR2 (germline): DFQATT, SNEGSKA (reference sequence). The CDR3 length is 15 residues. V dropped 6 bases and J dropped 4; count of bases not matched to a gene: 13. Written as DNA, the CDR3 is TGCAGTGCACCTCTTGACAGGGGGGCCTCTTACGAGCAGTACTTC. This encodes CSAPLDRGASYEQYF.